These 17 T cell receptor beta chains originate from one sample sequenced in a study of sequential checkpoint blockade in melanoma. Treatment reported: randomized to nivolumab then ipilimumab (arm A) or the reverse (arm B). Only in-frame clones appear in the TCRdb table, and some are missing; sequencing was by immunoSEQ multiplex PCR. The data show approximately 29,000 clones, over 80% seen once. The source material was CD8+ T cells sorted from blood (inferred from file names), sampled from a patient given nivolumab and ipilimumab in sequence. These receptors were collected from a human donor with melanoma.

This chain joins TRBV27 and TRBJ2-7; D is uncertain. Deletions cut 3 bases from V and 6 bases from J, with 9 bases between. Germline CDR1 MNHEY, CDR2 SMNVEV (reference sequence). This CDR3 spans 12 amino acids. CDR3: CASSFPGGEQYF. The CDR3 nucleotides are TGTGCCAGCAGTTTCCCAGGTGGCGAGCAGTACTTC.

J is TRBJ2-2 and V is TRBV4-3; D uncertain. Germline V lookup: CDR1 LGHNA, CDR2 YSLEER. The CDR3 is 15 residues long. Between the trimmed V and J ends, which lost 4 bases and 8 bases, there was a span of 17 bases. The DNA for the CDR3 is TGCGCCAGCAGCCCCCTCTCGGGTAGTTCTGGGGAGCTGTTTTTT. It codes for CASSPLSGSSGELFF.

The chain employs TRBV28 and TRBJ2-1; TRBD2 matches 7 bases. The CDR3 extends over 16 amino acids. Germline CDR1 is MDHEN and CDR2 is SYDVKM. V was clipped by 3 bases and J by 2 bases; unmatched bases: 7. This CDR3 reads CASSFHTTSAYNEQFF. In nucleotides, the CDR3 is TGTGCCAGCAGTTTCCACACCACTAGCGCCTACAATGAGCAGTTCTTC.

This chain connects TRBV5-4 to TRBJ2-7; weak D call: TRBD1 (6 bases). The germline CDR1 and CDR2 sequences are SGHNT and YYREEE (reference sequence). Trimming took off 5 bases at V and 7 bases at J, with 25 bases between the two ends. CDR3 length: 16 residues. For the CDR3, the DNA is TGTGCCAGCAGTAGGACAGACACGACTATCCTCGGAGAGCAGTACTTC. It specifies CASSRTDTTILGEQYF.

The chain combines TRBV7-9 with TRBJ2-5; 8 nucleotides align to TRBD1. V shed 5 bases and J 4 bases; nucleotides not matched to a gene: 15. Germline values: CDR1 SEHNR, CDR2 FQNEAQ (reference sequence). The CDR3 is 17 residues long. CDR3: CASSGWTGLDVGETQYF. Written as DNA, the CDR3 is TGTGCCAGCAGCGGATGGACAGGGCTGGATGTAGGAGAGACCCAGTACTTC.

The table lists this clone with a few counts. The rearrangement joins TRBV7-8 to TRBJ2-7; D not certain. Deletions cut 5 bases from V and 2 bases from J, with 19 bases between. The germline V gene encodes CDR1 SGHVS and CDR2 FQNEAQ. There are 16 residues in the CDR3. The CDR3 reads CASSLTFPPVAYEQYF. The DNA of the CDR3 is TGTGCCAGCAGCCTTACCTTCCCTCCGGTGGCCTACGAGCAGTACTTC. The full variable domain, completed using reference TRBV7-8 and TRBJ2-7, is GAGVSQSPRYKVAKRGQDVALRCDPISGHVSLFWYQQALGQGPEFLTYFQNEAQLDKSGLPSDRFFAERPEGSVSTLKIQRTQQEDSAVYLCASSLTFPPVAYEQYFGPGTRLTVT.

The chain uses TRBV19 and TRBJ1-1; 11 nucleotides agree with TRBD1. V was clipped by 2 bases and J by 5 bases; unmatched bases: 4. CDR3 size: 15 residues. CDR1 LNHDA and CDR2 SQIVND come from the germline V gene (reference sequence). The CDR3 loop reads CASSISGTGGTEAFF. CDR3 nucleotide sequence: TGTGCCAGTAGTATAAGCGGGACAGGGGGTACTGAAGCTTTCTTT.

Only one count was recorded for this clone. The chain has TRBV5-5 and TRBJ2-7; 8 bases are shared with TRBD1. Germline CDR1 reads SGHKS; CDR2 reads YYEKEE (reference sequence). V shed 0 bases and J 3 bases; nucleotides not matched to a gene: 11. There are 17 residues in the CDR3. CDR3 sequence: CASSLGTGGPLIYEQYF. In DNA form, the CDR3 reads TGTGCCAGCAGCTTGGGAACAGGGGGGCCACTTATCTACGAGCAGTACTTC.

The V gene is TRBV19, the J gene TRBJ2-5; D ambiguous. The CDR3 contains 14 residues. Trimming left V 0 bases short and J 3 bases short, with 8 bases between. Per the germline V gene, CDR1 is LNHDA and CDR2 is SQIVND (reference sequence). As DNA, the CDR3 is TGTGCCAGTAGTATAGACGGGTCTAAAGAGACCCAGTACTTC. This gives the protein CASSIDGSKETQYF.

This clone was picked up a small number of times. DNA for the CDR3: TGTGCCAGCTCCGAAATACGACAGGGGAGCAATCAGCCCCAGCATTTT. Protein: CASSEIRQGSNQPQHF. V is TRBV18 and J is TRBJ1-5; 8 positions agree with TRBD1. The CDR3 length is 16 residues. Germline loops: CDR1 KGHSH, CDR2 LQKENI. With V trimmed by 6 bases and J by 1 base, 8 bases remained unmatched.

This chain joins TRBV7-9 and TRBJ1-4, with 9 bases that match TRBD1. Per the germline V gene, CDR1 is SEHNR and CDR2 is FQNEAQ (reference sequence). V shed 5 bases and J 8 bases; nucleotides not matched to a gene: 6. This CDR3 comprises 14 residues. CDR3 in amino acids: CASSKTGGEEKLFF. DNA of the CDR3: TGTGCCAGCAGCAAGACAGGGGGAGAAGAAAAACTGTTTTTT. Filled out from reference TRBV7-9 and TRBJ1-4, the complete variable domain reads DTGVSQNPRHKITKRGQNVTFRCDPISEHNRLYWYRQTLGQGPEFLTYFQNEAQLEKSRLLSDRFSAERPKGSFSTLEIQRTEQGDSAMYLCASSKTGGEEKLFFGSGTQLSVL.

The J gene is TRBJ2-1, the V gene TRBV9, with D tentatively TRBD2 (5 bases). Germline V gene sequence: CDR1 SGDLS, CDR2 YYNGEE. V was trimmed by 2 bases and J by 6 bases, leaving 9 bases between them. The CDR3 loop spans 13 amino acids. CDR3 sequence reads: CASSVAGPNEQFF. As DNA, the CDR3 is TGTGCCAGCAGCGTGGCGGGTCCCAATGAGCAGTTCTTC. Full variable domain (rest looked up from reference TRBV9 and TRBJ2-1): DSGVTQTPKHLITATGQRVTLRCSPRSGDLSVYWYQQSLDQGLQFLIQYYNGEERAKGNILERFSAQQFPDLHSELNLSSLELGDSALYFCASSVAGPNEQFFGPGTRLTVL.

This chain links TRBV27 with TRBJ1-3; 9 positions agree with TRBD1. Trimming at V came to 10 bases and at J to 4 bases, leaving 5 bases not matched to a gene. This CDR3 contains 13 residues. Germline lookup yields CDR1 MNHEY and CDR2 SMNVEV (reference sequence). The CDR3 DNA reads TGTGCCACCTCGGACAGGGGAGGAAACACCATATATTTT. Translating gives CATSDRGGNTIYF.

This clone was recorded once. The identical CDR3 is also encoded by other nucleotide sequences in the sample. This chain uses TRBV18 with TRBJ2-3; 8 nucleotides match TRBD2. Germline CDR1 reads KGHSH; CDR2 reads LQKENI. The V gene end was trimmed by 3 bases and the J gene end by 6 bases; junction bases not matched to a gene: 5. This CDR3 is 14 amino acids long. The CDR3 reads CASSPAGGRDTQYF. CDR3 bases: TGTGCCAGCTCACCCGCGGGGGGCCGGGATACGCAGTATTTT.

The CDR3 bases are TGTGCCACCAGATCAGGGACTAGCACAGATACGCAGTATTTT. Its translation is CATRSGTSTDTQYF. The rearrangement joins TRBV28 to TRBJ2-3, with D tentatively TRBD2 (6 bases). Germline CDR1 is MDHEN and CDR2 is SYDVKM. The CDR3 length is 14 residues. Deletions cut 10 bases from V and 0 bases from J, with 14 bases between.

This clone was found once. V is TRBV29-1 and J is TRBJ1-2, with D maybe TRBD1 (5 bases). CDR3 length equals 12 residues. Germline CDR1 SQVTM, CDR2 ANQGSEA. Trimming took 7 bases from V and 6 from J, leaving 15 bases between them. The CDR3 region is CSAPSTEDGYTF. CDR3 sequence (DNA): TGCAGCGCCCCCTCGACAGAGGATGGCTACACCTTC.

The chain links TRBV27 to TRBJ2-5; TRBD1 agrees at 7 bases. The CDR3 extends over 14 amino acids. Germline values: CDR1 MNHEY, CDR2 SMNVEV (reference sequence). The junction had 6 bases not matched to a gene; V was cut back by 3 bases and J by 5 bases. This CDR3 is CASSLVGGRETQYF. CDR3 nucleotide sequence: TGTGCCAGCAGTTTGGTAGGGGGCCGGGAGACCCAGTACTTC.